This T cell receptor (beta chain) was recovered during a study of blood T cell repertoires in COVID-19. Looking at the study overall: Whether acute or convalescent, the COVID-19 samples came from the United States, Italy and Spain. The cDNA or gDNA used as material had been derived from T cells, B-cell-depleted T cells, or PBMCs.

As handled by the study authors: Amplifying reference gene primers gave estimates of nucleated cell counts. Produced via immunoSEQ multiplex PCR; TCRdb's table is partial and in-frame only. From that table come the V and J calls and clone size; the DNA was used to work out D and trimming. The table records roughly 8,000 clones, under 85% of them present only once. Trimming took 0 bases from V and 8 from J, leaving 14 bases between them. Germline CDR1 is SGDLS and CDR2 is YYNGEE. The CDR3 has 14 residues. This clone was detected only once. V gene TRBV9 combines with J gene TRBJ1-2; D uncertain. Material: peripheral blood. This clonotype was obtained from a human donor in a cohort sampled during active COVID-19. The CDR3 spells CASSVDWVSGGYTF. CDR3 nucleotides: TGTGCCAGCAGCGTAGATTGGGTGTCAGGAGGCTACACCTTC.